One sample yielded the 32 T cell receptor beta chains listed below, sequenced in a study of blood T cell repertoires in COVID-19. Produced via immunoSEQ multiplex PCR; TCRdb's table is partial and in-frame only. The sample lists some 270,000 clones; roughly 84% were seen once. Source material: peripheral blood. The origin of the receptors is a woman aged 40 to 55 who had recovered from COVID-19.

The J gene is TRBJ1-6, the V gene TRBV11-3, with D possibly matching TRBD1 (6 bases). Per the germline V gene, CDR1 is SGHNT and CDR2 is YENEEA. With 0 bases removed from V and 10 bases from J, the gap between germline ends came to 19 bases. This CDR3 is built from 17 residues. The DNA of the CDR3 is TGTGCCAGCAGCTTAGATTACTCCGACAGGTCGGAATCACCCCTCCACTTT. Amino acid sequence: CASSLDYSDRSESPLHF.

The rearrangement links TRBV5-4 to TRBJ1-2; unclear D gene. The CDR3 totals 15 residues. Between the trimmed V and J ends, which lost 1 base and 4 bases, there was a span of 14 bases. The V gene's germline CDR1 is SGHNT and CDR2 YYREEE (reference sequence). The CDR3 sequence: CASSLTPGGTYGYTF. The CDR3, as DNA: TGTGCCAGCAGCTTGACCCCTGGCGGCACCTATGGCTACACCTTC.

This chain connects TRBV5-6 to TRBJ2-7, with D tentatively TRBD2 (5 bases). The CDR3 is 15 residues long. Germline CDR1 reads SGHDT; CDR2 reads YYEEEE. V was clipped by 4 bases and J by 0 bases, with 14 bases between them. For the CDR3, the DNA is TGTGCCAGCAGCCACCGGGGTGTCAGCTCCTACGAGCAGTACTTC. This translates into CASSHRGVSSYEQYF.

This rearrangement joins TRBV27 to TRBJ2-7; the match to TRBD2 covers 9 bases. This CDR3 comprises 13 residues. CDR1 MNHEY and CDR2 SMNVEV come from the germline V gene (reference sequence). Trimming at V came to 6 bases and at J to 2 bases, leaving 2 bases not matched to a gene. CDR3 DNA: TGTGCCAGCAGGACTAGCGGAGCCTACGAGCAGTACTTC. It encodes CASRTSGAYEQYF.

The chain combines TRBV7-2 with TRBJ1-1; D is possibly TRBD1 (5 bases). The V end lost 1 base, the J end lost 0 bases, and 9 bases lay between the germline ends. The CDR3 spans 15 residues. Germline V gene data show CDR1 as SGHTA and CDR2 as FQGNSA. CDR3 nucleotides: TGTGCCAGCAGCTTAGGGCAGGGATTGAACACTGAAGCTTTCTTT. Protein: CASSLGQGLNTEAFF.

V usage is TRBV28 and J usage is TRBJ1-4, with a weak D call TRBD1 (5 bases). V lost 3 bases and J 8 bases, leaving 19 bases between the germline ends. Looked up from germline, CDR1 is MDHEN and CDR2 is SYDVKM. The CDR3 sequence is 16 residues long. The CDR3 DNA follows: TGTGCCAGCAGTTTGACGGCGGGGGACGGGCAGGAAAAACTGTTTTTT. The encoded protein is CASSLTAGDGQEKLFF.

V usage is TRBV7-6 and J usage is TRBJ2-7; D is uncertain. Germline CDR1 is SGHVS and CDR2 is FNYEAQ. The V and J ends lost 2 bases and 2 bases respectively, with 13 bases between them. This CDR3 comprises 15 residues. CDR3: CASSLMVGSAYEQYF. The DNA of the CDR3 is TGTGCCAGCAGCTTAATGGTAGGCAGCGCCTACGAGCAGTACTTC.

The chain combines TRBV27 with TRBJ1-5; no clear D gene. The CDR3 runs 15 residues. Germline loops: CDR1 MNHEY, CDR2 SMNVEV (reference sequence). Deletions cut 1 base from V and 5 bases from J, with 12 bases between. CDR3 DNA sequence: TGTGCCAGCAGTTTATATTCAGCGGCTCATCAGCCCCAGCATTTT. This gives the protein CASSLYSAAHQPQHF.

This rearrangement joins TRBV20-1 to TRBJ2-1; no clear D gene. The V gene's germline CDR1 is DFQATT and CDR2 SNEGSKA (reference sequence). The CDR3 is 11 residues long. The ends were cut back, 1 base at V and 6 bases at J, with 4 bases in the middle. Here the CDR3 reads CSARGPNEQFF. For the CDR3, the DNA is TGCAGTGCTAGAGGGCCCAATGAGCAGTTCTTC.

The CDR3 reads CASSNRGNQPQHF. CDR3 DNA: TGCGCCAGCTCGAACAGGGGCAATCAGCCCCAGCATTTT. The chain links TRBV10-1 to TRBJ1-5, with D tentatively TRBD1 (6 bases). CDR3 length: 13 residues. CDR1 and CDR2 from the germline V gene are WNHNN and SYGVQD (reference sequence). V was clipped by 8 bases and J by 2 bases, with 10 bases between them.

The chain joins TRBV5-5 to TRBJ1-1, with 8 bases lining up with TRBD1. CDR1 and CDR2 from the germline V gene are SGHKS and YYEKEE (reference sequence). The junction had 3 bases not matched to a gene; V was cut back by 0 bases and J by 2 bases. The CDR3 loop spans 15 amino acids. DNA for the CDR3: TGTGCCAGCAGCTTGGGAGACAGGGGAAACACTGAAGCTTTCTTT. Translating it yields CASSLGDRGNTEAFF.

This clone has a single count. The chain carries TRBV18 and TRBJ2-2; 7 positions agree with TRBD1. Germline V CDR1 and CDR2: KGHSH, LQKENI. V was pared by 6 bases and J by 6 bases, with 13 bases of the junction left unmatched. CDR3 length equals 16 residues. The CDR3 DNA reads as TGTGCCAGCTCCCCCGGGACAGACCAACTCCCCGGGGAGCTGTTTTTT. It yields the protein CASSPGTDQLPGELFF.

The V gene is TRBV30, the J gene TRBJ2-3, with TRBD2 as a possible D gene (5 bases). V was cut by 2 bases and J by 4 bases, with 7 bases left in between. CDR1 is GTSNPN, CDR2 SVGIG, per germline (reference sequence). This CDR3 comprises 12 residues. The CDR3 loop is CAWSSGSDTQYF. DNA for the CDR3: TGTGCCTGGAGTTCGGGGTCAGATACGCAGTATTTT.

The CDR3 loop is CASSRTSGPPLETQYF. CDR3 sequence (DNA): TGTGCCAGCAGCCGGACTAGCGGGCCCCCCTTGGAGACCCAGTACTTC. This chain joins TRBV7-9 and TRBJ2-5, with 11 positions matching TRBD2. V gave up 5 bases and J gave up 5 bases; unmatched junction bases: 10. CDR3 length: 16 amino acids. Germline values: CDR1 SEHNR, CDR2 FQNEAQ (reference sequence). Supplemented by reference TRBV7-9 and TRBJ2-5, the full variable domain reads DTGVSQNPRHKITKRGQNVTFRCDPISEHNRLYWYRQTLGQGPEFLTYFQNEAQLEKSRLLSDRFSAERPKGSFSTLEIQRTEQGDSAMYLCASSRTSGPPLETQYFGPGTRLLVL.

This clone was counted a few times. This chain joins TRBV2 and TRBJ1-1; TRBD1 is a possible D gene (5 bases). Germline V lookup: CDR1 SNHLY, CDR2 FYNNEI. The CDR3 contains 13 residues. The V and J ends lost 8 bases and 4 bases respectively, with 14 bases between them. CDR3 nucleotides: TGTGCCAGCCGAGCACAGGTGGCCACTGAAGCTTTCTTT. It specifies CASRAQVATEAFF.

This chain connects TRBV7-9 to TRBJ1-4; 8 positions agree with TRBD1. V shed 2 bases, J shed 5 bases, and the junction held 10 bases outside the gene matches. CDR1 and CDR2 (germline): SEHNR, FQNEAQ (reference sequence). The CDR3 contains 17 residues. For the CDR3, the DNA is TGTGCCAGCAGCTTACGACAGGGGCACCGAGTAAATGAAAAACTGTTTTTT. Amino acids: CASSLRQGHRVNEKLFF.

The chain uses TRBV10-1 and TRBJ2-1, with no clear D. Germline values: CDR1 WNHNN, CDR2 SYGVQD (reference sequence). This CDR3 region has 13 residues. Between the trimmed V and J ends, which lost 2 bases and 3 bases, there was a span of 5 bases. This CDR3 reads CASSETHYNEQFF. In DNA, the CDR3 is TGCGCCAGCAGTGAGACACACTACAATGAGCAGTTCTTC.

The chain has TRBV7-3 and TRBJ2-4, with TRBD1 as a possible D gene (7 bases). The germline V gene has CDR1 SGHTA and CDR2 FQGTGA. The CDR3 is 14 residues long. The V gene lost 2 bases and the J gene lost 6 bases, with 11 bases spanning the gap. CDR3 bases: TGTGCCAGCAGCTTACAGGGGGGTGGAAACATTCAGTACTTC. Its translation is CASSLQGGGNIQYF.

In its sample, this clone was seen once. Different DNA sequences within this sample yield the same CDR3. This chain uses TRBV5-1 with TRBJ2-7; D gene unclear. V shed 4 bases and J shed 3 bases, with 8 bases lying between them. The germline V gene encodes CDR1 SGHRS and CDR2 YFSETQ. The CDR3 extends over 12 amino acids. The CDR3 DNA follows: TGCGCCAGCAGCCTAAGAGGCTACGAGCAGTACTTC. Its protein product is CASSLRGYEQYF.

V gene TRBV2 combines with J gene TRBJ1-6; no firm D call. Trimming left V 6 bases short and J 8 bases short, with 14 bases between. CDR3 length equals 14 residues. CDR1 is SNHLY, CDR2 FYNNEI, per germline. The CDR3, as DNA: TGTGCCAGCAGGGCGACCCATCGGGATTCACCCCTCCACTTT. It codes for CASRATHRDSPLHF.

This rearrangement joins TRBV10-3 to TRBJ1-1; D remains ambiguous. V gave up 2 bases and J gave up 1 base, with 5 bases separating them. The CDR3 extends over 13 amino acids. Looked up from germline, CDR1 is ENHRY and CDR2 is SYGVKD. The chain's CDR3 is CAISETRNTEAFF. The DNA for the CDR3 is TGTGCCATCAGTGAGACGAGGAACACTGAAGCTTTCTTT.

This clone was detected once. This chain connects TRBV19 to TRBJ1-2; D unclear. Between the trimmed V and J ends, which lost 6 bases and 5 bases, there was a span of 19 bases. The CDR3 consists of 15 residues. Germline V gene lookup returns CDR1 LNHDA and CDR2 SQIVND (reference sequence). CDR3 nucleotides: TGTGCCAGTAGCCGAGACCCAGGCACCCTTTATGGCTACACCTTC. Residues: CASSRDPGTLYGYTF.

The chain carries TRBV2 and TRBJ2-2; 8 positions agree with TRBD2. The germline V gene has CDR1 SNHLY and CDR2 FYNNEI. The CDR3 spans 15 residues. V lost 8 bases and J lost 3; bases outside the gene matches: 8. As DNA, the CDR3 is TGTGCCAGCGGGGCCCGGGAGGGTTACACCGGGGAGCTGTTTTTT. Amino acid sequence: CASGAREGYTGELFF.

DNA for the CDR3: TGTGCCAGCAGTTACTCGATAGGAGGGGCCTACGAGCAGTACTTC. Translated, it gives CASSYSIGGAYEQYF. The chain combines TRBV6-2 or TRBV6-3 with TRBJ2-7, with a possible D match to TRBD2 (6 bases). The germline V gene encodes CDR1 MNHEY and CDR2 SVGEGT. This CDR3 is 15 amino acids long. V lost 0 bases and J lost 2, with 11 bases in between.

This rearrangement joins TRBV6-5 to TRBJ2-1; 9 bases are shared with TRBD2. CDR1 is MNHEY, CDR2 SVGAGI, per germline. V trimming: 5 bases; J trimming: 5 bases; junction bases outside the gene matches: 7. This CDR3 spans 15 amino acids. The CDR3, as DNA: TGTGCCAGCAGTACCAGCGGGGGGCGCGACAATGAGCAGTTCTTC. Its translation is CASSTSGGRDNEQFF.

The CDR3 DNA reads TGTGCCAGCAGTTTGGGTGGGAGGGTTAATCAGCCCCAGCATTTT. Amino acid sequence: CASSLGGRVNQPQHF. The J gene is TRBJ1-5, the V gene TRBV27, with D hard to call. The CDR3 totals 15 residues. Germline V gene data show CDR1 as MNHEY and CDR2 as SMNVEV (reference sequence). Deletions cut 3 bases from V and 4 bases from J, with 13 bases between.

This chain connects TRBV5-1 to TRBJ2-3; 11 bases match TRBD1. The CDR3 is 15 amino acids. V shed 7 bases and J 4 bases; nucleotides not matched to a gene: 8. Germline CDR1 reads SGHRS; CDR2 reads YFSETQ. The CDR3 here is CASGTDRGPSDTQYF. DNA of the CDR3: TGCGCCAGCGGAACGGACAGGGGGCCTTCAGATACGCAGTATTTT.

This chain uses TRBV5-1 with TRBJ2-7; 10 nucleotides agree with TRBD1. Germline values: CDR1 SGHRS, CDR2 YFSETQ. Trimming took 0 bases from V and 0 from J; bases not matched to a gene: 9. This CDR3 comprises 18 residues. The CDR3: CASSLAGTGDLSSYEQYF. The CDR3 DNA follows: TGCGCCAGCAGCTTGGCCGGGACAGGGGATCTCAGCTCCTACGAGCAGTACTTC.

The V and J genes are TRBV11-3 and TRBJ2-5; 7 bases fit TRBD1. With V trimmed by 5 bases and J by 0 bases, 3 bases remained unmatched. This CDR3 contains 14 residues. Looked up from germline, CDR1 is SGHNT and CDR2 is YENEEA. This CDR3 reads CASSKGQNQETQYF. In nucleotides, the CDR3 is TGTGCCAGCAGCAAGGGACAGAACCAAGAGACCCAGTACTTC.

The chain employs TRBV7-2 and TRBJ1-2, with 8 bases matching TRBD1. Trimming took 5 bases from V and 8 from J; bases not matched to a gene: 13. Germline V lookup: CDR1 SGHTA, CDR2 FQGNSA. CDR3 length: 15 amino acids. In DNA, the CDR3 is TGTGCCAGCAGCCTGTGGAGTCAGGGGGCGATGGGCTACACCTTC. This encodes CASSLWSQGAMGYTF. The entire variable domain, with the rest obtained from reference TRBV7-2 and TRBJ1-2, is as follows: GAGVSQSPSNKVTEKGKDVELRCDPISGHTALYWYRQSLGQGLEFLIYFQGNSAPDKSGLPSDRFSAERTGGSVSTLTIQRTQQEDSAVYLCASSLWSQGAMGYTFGSGTRLTVV.

The V gene is TRBV9, the J gene TRBJ1-6, with D perhaps matching TRBD1 (5 bases). CDR1 and CDR2 (germline): SGDLS, YYNGEE. The V end was cut by 3 bases, the J end by 16 bases, with 14 bases between. This CDR3 has 12 amino acids. The DNA for the CDR3 is TGTGCCAGCAGCGGGGACTTATTAAATCTCCACTTT. Its protein product is CASSGDLLNLHF.

V and J are TRBV11-2 and TRBJ2-5, with D hard to call. The CDR3 is 12 residues long. Trimming removed 4 bases from V and 1 base from J, with 4 bases in between. Looked up from germline, CDR1 is SGHAT and CDR2 is FQNNGV. The CDR3 here is CASSSTQETQYF. CDR3 nucleotides: TGTGCCAGCAGCTCTACCCAAGAGACCCAGTACTTC.